This TCR beta chain comes out of a study of T cell repertoires in cytomegalovirus infection. The wider study: Both CMV infection and a matching HLA type were indicated by public TCR beta signatures.

TCRdb re-called the reads through MiXCR, storing one row per CDR3 protein. The table includes about 740,000 distinct CDR3 sequences, under 40% detected once. A word on this clonotype: The antigen is unknown.

Findings of the study overall: HLA-C-restricted CMV clonotypes gave the most frequent clonotype in two of eight donors. Summed public TCR beta family frequency identified CMV carriers bearing the relevant HLA.

The germline gives CDR1 PRHDT, CDR2 FYEKMQ (reference sequence). There are 12 residues in the CDR3. V dropped 5 bases and J dropped 6 bases, with 8 bases sitting between them. The rearrangement links TRBV13 to TRBJ2-1; D remains unclear. What was sequenced was PBMCs. The clonotype comes from a human donor in good health (CMV status not recorded). Some clones in this sample may be carry-over from other donors' samples. The CDR3 DNA follows: TGTGCCAGCAGCGCGAGATTCAATGAGCAGTTCTTC. Translating gives CASSARFNEQFF.